This TCR beta chain stems from a study of cytomegalovirus exposure and HLA in healthy donors. CDR1 is MNHEY, CDR2 SVGAGI, per germline. The V end was cut by 7 bases, the J end by 5 bases, with 11 bases between. This CDR3 has 12 residues. 60 Vbeta and 13 Jbeta primers were used in PCR. Original processing notes: A later analysis counted 70 million to 85 million unique TCR beta chains, some 10 million shared. Sequencing used immunoSEQ multiplex PCR; TCRdb keeps in-frame clones, though not all of them. V, J and clone size are those of that table, while D and trimming were read from the DNA. The sample holds over 150,000 clones, approximately 72% seen once. Study-wide results and limits: A few V segments could not be told apart, such as TRBV6-2 and TRBV6-3, and were left out.

In this sample, this clone turned up a few times. The antigen remains unidentified. The sequenced sample consisted of PBMCs. This receptor was identified in a man aged 50-59 years in good health and CMV-seronegative. V is TRBV6-5 and J is TRBJ1-2; D is perhaps TRBD1 (5 bases). The CDR3 sequence is CASMQGSYGYTF. CDR3 in DNA: TGTGCCAGCATGCAGGGTTCGTATGGCTACACCTTC.